This T cell receptor (beta chain) was recorded in a study of shared clonotypes between healthy human individuals (dated by TCRdb to the early 2020s). For context, the study as a whole: Three men and a couple of women, aged 18 to 49 years, made up the cohort. For each donor, CD4 naive and CD4 memory were each run on three plates, CD8 naive on two plates, and CD8 memory on one plate. To estimate repertoire size and how much clonotypes are shared between individuals, the study performed deep sequencing of blood TCR repertoires from five healthy adults. Different laboratories and diverse techniques were used to prepare libraries and sequence TCR repertoires, to increase sequencing depth and limit assay-specific biases. Each donor's leukapheresis produced roughly between roughly 0.9 and 8.9 billion PBMCs. The paper's findings and limits, for the study overall: Higher generation probabilities were observed for clonotypes shared by all four sorted-subset donors than for non-shared clonotypes. Sharing across a few donors was observed for roughly 5% of naive CD4, less than 4% of naive CD8, roughly 2.3% of memory CD4, and 0.4% of memory CD8 clonotypes. Only blood was sampled, and tissue TCR repertoires likely differ from those in blood. Naive subsets generally had larger estimated clonotype richness than memory subsets. Pairwise subsampling led to the expectation that sequencing depth would affect the degree of clonotype sharing among donors. Incomplete sequencing was indicated by rarefaction of sorted-subset datasets, despite the large sequencing depth. The small number of donors limited the genetic and exposure-history diversity represented.

CD8 naive samples were CD45RO-negative cells positively selected for CCR7, giving a CD45RA+CCR7+ population that excluded TemRA cells. The donors were healthy, HIV-negative adults who had no recently reported acute infections or vaccinations. Every donor was a Caucasian adult residing in Nashville, Tennessee, USA. Blood was collected by leukapheresis, and PBMCs were isolated by Ficoll-Histopaque density gradient centrifugation and then cryopreserved in liquid nitrogen vapor phase. Analytical flow cytometry was used to check the purity and quantity of each magnetically sorted T cell population. Each sorted fraction had its genomic DNA isolated and then quantified by UV absorbance on a Nanodrop 2000c. Using the deep immunoSEQ assay, TCR CDR3 regions were amplified from genomic DNA by multiplex PCR. For each cell subset, the extracted genomic DNA was distributed evenly across all wells of several immunoSEQ 96-well plates, and each plate served as one replicate. For sorted subsets, roughly 200 ng of genomic DNA, equivalent to roughly 30,000 T cell genomes, went into each replicate PCR. Purified libraries were measured with a Qubit 3.0 fluorometer, size-checked on a Bioanalyzer 2100, and measured again with the KAPA Library Quantification kit. Every immunoSEQ 96-well plate was sequenced on a separate single-read 150-cycle Illumina NextSeq 550 flow cell. On the study's bioinformatics: The immunoSEQ output contained only junctional sequences without quality scores, so filtering could not match that applied to full-length reads. Sequences were annotated with PyIR, a Python wrapper for IgBLAST v1.9, and V/J genes and CDR3 were assigned using IMGT germline references. Reads were removed for weak V/J assignments (E-value above 1e-6), missing CDR3, stop codons, out-of-frame junctions, or ambiguous translated residues. V3J clonotypes were defined as sequences sharing the same inferred V gene, J gene, and CDR3 amino acid sequence. Percentage overlap between repertoires was calculated by dividing the number of shared unique clonotypes by the size of the smaller repertoire. Repertoire richness was assessed with RTK rarefaction, the Chao1 estimator, and Recon v2.1 estimates of unobserved clonotypes. OLGA was used to compute generation probabilities for all TCRbeta clonotypes that the gDNA method yielded from a handful of donors. The table was pulled from immuneACCESS by TCRdb, which kept in-frame rearrangements only. Such tables lose some clones; where checked, under half of the loss comes from unresolved V genes, and the rest has no known cause. V, J and clone size are those of that table, while D and trimming were read from the DNA. This sample lists about 2 million clones; around 96% were detected once. Roughly 1% of the sample goes to the ten largest clones.

From a lookup of the germline V gene, CDR1 and CDR2 are SGHVS and FNYEAQ. Measured from the cysteine to the phenylalanine, the CDR3 is 16 residues long. The kept DNA is CDR3 alone, 48 bases in frame from the first base. V loses 5 bases of germline sequence and J loses 2 bases, and the interval between the two ends is 15 bases. Turning to this clone: The antigen this receptor binds is unknown. Base qualities are missing; no much larger clone stands one base away.

The sequence derives from a man aged 18 to 29 in good health. The sequence is built from TRBV7-6 and TRBJ2-2; tentative D gene TRBD1, with 5 bases matching. Sequences were obtained from naive CD8+ T cells sorted from blood. Interpreted using the paper, the cell subset or site label stands for: CD45RA+CCR7+. The nucleotide sequence reads TGTGCCAGCAGCCCGTGGACACGAGGAAACACCGGGGAGCTGTTTTTT. It translates as CASSPWTRGNTGELFF.